This paragraph covers one T cell receptor beta chain sequence. What it binds is unknown. RNA extraction and reverse transcription yielded cDNA as sequencing template. Clones were read by immunoSEQ multiplex PCR, and TCRdb kept only the in-frame ones, dropping some. The sample gives 150,000 to 200,000 clones, about three fifths of which show up once; more than 0.7% is in the top ten. Deletions cut 2 bases from V and 4 bases from J, with 11 bases between. Germline V gives CDR1 LNHDA, CDR2 SQIVND (reference sequence). The CDR3 runs to 14 residues. This entry is derived from a study of CD8+ T cells in alopecia areata. Study findings and constraints: The study also sequences resident alphabeta T cells of normal skin in scalp samples.

Noted treatment: oral pan-JAK inhibitor, 5-10 mg twice daily. Material: CD4+ T cells sorted from blood, obtained at week 4, from a patient treated with tofacitinib. The V gene is TRBV19, the J gene TRBJ1-2; TRBD1 might be the D (5 bases). The sequence derives from a human donor with alopecia areata. The CDR3 DNA follows: TGTGCCAGTAGTATAACTGGGGCGATCTATGGCTACACCTTC. Its protein product is CASSITGAIYGYTF.